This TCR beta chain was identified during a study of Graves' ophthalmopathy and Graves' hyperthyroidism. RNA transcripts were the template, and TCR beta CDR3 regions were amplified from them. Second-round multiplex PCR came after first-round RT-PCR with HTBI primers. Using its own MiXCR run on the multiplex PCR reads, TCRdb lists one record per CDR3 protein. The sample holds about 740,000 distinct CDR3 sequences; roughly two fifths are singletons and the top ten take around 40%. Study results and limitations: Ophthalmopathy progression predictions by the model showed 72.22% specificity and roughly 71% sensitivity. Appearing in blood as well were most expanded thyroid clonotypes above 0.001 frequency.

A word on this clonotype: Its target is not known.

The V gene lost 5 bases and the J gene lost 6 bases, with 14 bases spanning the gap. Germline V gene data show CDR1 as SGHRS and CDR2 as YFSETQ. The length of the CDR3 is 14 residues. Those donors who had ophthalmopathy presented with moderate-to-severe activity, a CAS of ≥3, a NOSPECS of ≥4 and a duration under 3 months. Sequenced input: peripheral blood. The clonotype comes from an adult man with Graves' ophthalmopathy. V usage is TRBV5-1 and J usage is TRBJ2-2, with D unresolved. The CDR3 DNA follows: TGCGCCAGCAGGCTTATTGGGAATTCCGGGGAGCTGTTTTTT. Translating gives CASRLIGNSGELFF.